The TCR beta chain under discussion was sequenced for a study of shared clonotypes between healthy human individuals. Study as a whole: Each donor contributed plates that comprised three CD4 naive, three CD4 memory, two CD8 naive and one CD8 memory.

Germline CDR1 and CDR2: MNHNS and SASEGT. The CDR3 extends over 13 amino acids. The V gene end was trimmed by 11 bases and the J gene end by 1 base; junction bases not matched to a gene: 8. On sorted subsets, replicate PCRs used about 200 ng DNA, or 25,000 to 35,000 T cell genomes. Repertoires were generated with immunoSEQ multiplex PCR, while TCRdb's copy carries only in-frame clones and drops some. The sample contains under 2,500,000 clones, approximately 96% of which appear only once. Study-wide findings and caveats: It was the non-shared clonotypes that had lower generation probabilities than clonotypes shared by all four donors. Sharing across a few donors was seen in roughly 5% of naive CD4 clonotypes.

Note on this clone: Antigen unknown.

The clonotype comes from a man younger than 35 in good health. V usage is TRBV6-1 and J usage is TRBJ2-7, with TRBD1 identical over 7 bases. The specimen was naive CD4+ T cells sorted from blood. The subset: CD45RA+ positively selected. In DNA, the CDR3 is TGTGCCGGGTCCCGGACAGGTTCCTACGAGCAGTACTTC. This encodes CAGSRTGSYEQYF.